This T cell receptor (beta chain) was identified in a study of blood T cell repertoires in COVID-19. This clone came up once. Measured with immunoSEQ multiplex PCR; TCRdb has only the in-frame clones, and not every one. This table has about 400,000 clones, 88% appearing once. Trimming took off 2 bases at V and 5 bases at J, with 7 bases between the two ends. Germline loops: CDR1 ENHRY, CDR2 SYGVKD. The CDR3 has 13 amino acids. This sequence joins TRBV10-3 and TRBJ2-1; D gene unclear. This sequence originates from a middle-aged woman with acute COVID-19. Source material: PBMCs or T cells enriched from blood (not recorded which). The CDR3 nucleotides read TGTGCCATCAGTGAGATCACAGACAATGAGCAGTTCTTC. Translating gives CAISEITDNEQFF.